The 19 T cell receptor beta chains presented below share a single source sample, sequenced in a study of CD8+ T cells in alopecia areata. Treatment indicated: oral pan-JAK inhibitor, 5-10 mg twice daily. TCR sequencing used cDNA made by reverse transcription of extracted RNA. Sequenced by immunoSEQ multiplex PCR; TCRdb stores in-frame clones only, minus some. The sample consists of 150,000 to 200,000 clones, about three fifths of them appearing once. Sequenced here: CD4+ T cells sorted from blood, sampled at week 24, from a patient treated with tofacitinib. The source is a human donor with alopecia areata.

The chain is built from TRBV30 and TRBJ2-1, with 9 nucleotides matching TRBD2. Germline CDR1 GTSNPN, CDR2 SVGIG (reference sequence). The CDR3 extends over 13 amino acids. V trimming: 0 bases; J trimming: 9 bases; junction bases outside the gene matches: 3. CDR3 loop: CAWSVQLAGEQFF. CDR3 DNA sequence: TGTGCCTGGAGTGTTCAACTAGCGGGTGAGCAGTTCTTC.

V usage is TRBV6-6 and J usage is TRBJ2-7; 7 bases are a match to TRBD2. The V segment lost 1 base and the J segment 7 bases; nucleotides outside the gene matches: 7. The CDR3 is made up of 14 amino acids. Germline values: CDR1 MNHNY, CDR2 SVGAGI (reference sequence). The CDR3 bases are TGTGCCAGCAGTTACTTCCTAGGGGAGGGTGAGCAGTACTTC. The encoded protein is CASSYFLGEGEQYF.

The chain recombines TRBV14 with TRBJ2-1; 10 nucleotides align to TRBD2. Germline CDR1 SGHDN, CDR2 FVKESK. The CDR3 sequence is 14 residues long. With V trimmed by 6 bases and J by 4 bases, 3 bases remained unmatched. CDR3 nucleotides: TGTGCCAGCAGTAAGACTAGCGGGTACAATGAGCAGTTCTTC. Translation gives CASSKTSGYNEQFF. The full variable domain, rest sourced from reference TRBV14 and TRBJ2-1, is EAGVTQFPSHSVIEKGQTVTLRCDPISGHDNLYWYRRVMGKEIKFLLHFVKESKQDESGMPNNRFLAERTGGTYSTLKVQPAELEDSGVYFCASSKTSGYNEQFFGPGTRLTVL.

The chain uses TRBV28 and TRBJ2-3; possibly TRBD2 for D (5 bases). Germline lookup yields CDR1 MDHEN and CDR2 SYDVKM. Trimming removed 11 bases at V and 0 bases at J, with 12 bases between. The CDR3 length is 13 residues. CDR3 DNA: TGTGCCGGAAGGGAGTCTAGCACAGATACGCAGTATTTT. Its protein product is CAGRESSTDTQYF.

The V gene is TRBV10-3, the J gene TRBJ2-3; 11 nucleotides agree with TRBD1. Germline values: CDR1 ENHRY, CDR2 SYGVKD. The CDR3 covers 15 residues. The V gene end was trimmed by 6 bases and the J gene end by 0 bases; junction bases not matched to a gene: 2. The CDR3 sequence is CAIRGQGDSTDTQYF. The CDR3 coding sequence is TGTGCCATCAGGGGACAGGGGGATAGCACAGATACGCAGTATTTT.

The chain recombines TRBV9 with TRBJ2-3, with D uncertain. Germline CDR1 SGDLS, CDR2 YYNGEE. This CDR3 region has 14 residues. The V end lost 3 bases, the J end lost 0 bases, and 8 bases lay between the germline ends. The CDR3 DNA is TGTGCCAGCAGCGACCTTGCTAGCACAGATACGCAGTATTTT. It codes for CASSDLASTDTQYF. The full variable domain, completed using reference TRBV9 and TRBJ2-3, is DSGVTQTPKHLITATGQRVTLRCSPRSGDLSVYWYQQSLDQGLQFLIQYYNGEERAKGNILERFSAQQFPDLHSELNLSSLELGDSALYFCASSDLASTDTQYFGPGTRLTVL.

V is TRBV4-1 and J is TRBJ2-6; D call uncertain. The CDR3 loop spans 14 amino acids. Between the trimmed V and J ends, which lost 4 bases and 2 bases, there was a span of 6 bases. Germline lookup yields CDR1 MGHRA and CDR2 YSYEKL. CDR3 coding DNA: TGCGCCAGCAGCCCCTTGGCTGGGGCCAACGTCCTGACTTTC. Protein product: CASSPLAGANVLTF.

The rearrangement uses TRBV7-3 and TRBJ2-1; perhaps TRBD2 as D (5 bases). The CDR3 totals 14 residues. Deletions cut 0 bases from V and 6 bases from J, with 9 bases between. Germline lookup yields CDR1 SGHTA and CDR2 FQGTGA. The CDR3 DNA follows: TGTGCCAGCAGCTTAACGCAGACTACCAATGAGCAGTTCTTC. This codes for CASSLTQTTNEQFF.

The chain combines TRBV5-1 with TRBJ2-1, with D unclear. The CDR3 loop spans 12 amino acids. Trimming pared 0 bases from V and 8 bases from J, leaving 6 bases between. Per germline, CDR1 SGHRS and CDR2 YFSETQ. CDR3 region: CASSLGTYEQFF. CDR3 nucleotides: TGCGCCAGCAGCTTGGGGACCTATGAGCAGTTCTTC.

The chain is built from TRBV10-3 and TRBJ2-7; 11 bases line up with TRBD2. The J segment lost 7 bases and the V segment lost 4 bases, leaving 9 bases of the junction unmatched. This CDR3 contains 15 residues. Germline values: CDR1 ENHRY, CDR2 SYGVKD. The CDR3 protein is CAISATSGSAREQYF. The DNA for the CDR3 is TGTGCCATCAGTGCCACTAGCGGGAGCGCTCGGGAGCAGTACTTC.

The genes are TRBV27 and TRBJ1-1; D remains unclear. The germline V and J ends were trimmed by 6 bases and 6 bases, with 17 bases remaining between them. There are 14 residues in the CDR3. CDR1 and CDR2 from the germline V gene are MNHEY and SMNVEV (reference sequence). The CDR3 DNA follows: TGTGCCAGCAGCCCTGATCGCCTCCTCCCTGAAGCTTTCTTT. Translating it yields CASSPDRLLPEAFF.

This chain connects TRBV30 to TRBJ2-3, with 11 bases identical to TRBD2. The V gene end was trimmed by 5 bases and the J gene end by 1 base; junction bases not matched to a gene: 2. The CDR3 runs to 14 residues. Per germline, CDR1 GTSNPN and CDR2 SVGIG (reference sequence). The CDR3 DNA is TGTGCCTGGGTAGCGGGAGGGGGCACAGATACGCAGTATTTT. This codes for CAWVAGGGTDTQYF.

Written as DNA, the CDR3 is TGTGCCAGCAGTTCCCAACCGACAGTACTGGGGGAGACCCAGTACTTC. This sequence encodes CASSSQPTVLGETQYF. V gene TRBV6-6 combines with J gene TRBJ2-5; D may be TRBD1 (5 bases). Trimming left V 4 bases short and J 5 bases short, with 20 bases between. CDR3 size: 16 residues. Germline V gene lookup returns CDR1 MNHNY and CDR2 SVGAGI (reference sequence).

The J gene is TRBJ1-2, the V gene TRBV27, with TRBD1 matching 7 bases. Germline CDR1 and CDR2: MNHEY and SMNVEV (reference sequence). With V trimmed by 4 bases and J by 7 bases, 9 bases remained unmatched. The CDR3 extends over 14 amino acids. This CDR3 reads CASSSLRQGVGYTF. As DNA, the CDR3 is TGTGCCAGCAGTTCCCTTAGGCAGGGGGTTGGCTACACCTTC.

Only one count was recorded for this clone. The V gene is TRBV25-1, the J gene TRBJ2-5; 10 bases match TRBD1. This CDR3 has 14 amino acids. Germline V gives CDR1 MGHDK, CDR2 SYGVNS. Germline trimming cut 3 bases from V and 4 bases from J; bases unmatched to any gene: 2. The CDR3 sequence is CASSDRDRGETQYF. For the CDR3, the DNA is TGTGCCAGCAGTGATAGGGACAGGGGAGAGACCCAGTACTTC. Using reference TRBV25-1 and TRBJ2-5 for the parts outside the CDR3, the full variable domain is EADIYQTPRYLVIGTGKKITLECSQTMGHDKMYWYQQDPGMELHLIHYSYGVNSTEKGDLSSESTVSRIRTEHFPLTLESARPSHTSQYLCASSDRDRGETQYFGPGTRLLVL.

Here the CDR3 reads CASSSRRGYSSTSEQYF. The CDR3 nucleotides read TGTGCCAGCAGCTCCCGTCGGGGCTATTCGTCGACTTCCGAGCAGTACTTC. This rearrangement joins TRBV7-6 to TRBJ2-7, with D perhaps being TRBD1 or TRBD2 (5 bases each). Trimming shortened V by 4 bases and J by 6 bases, and 25 bases separated the two germline ends. Germline values: CDR1 SGHVS, CDR2 FNYEAQ. This CDR3 spans 17 amino acids.

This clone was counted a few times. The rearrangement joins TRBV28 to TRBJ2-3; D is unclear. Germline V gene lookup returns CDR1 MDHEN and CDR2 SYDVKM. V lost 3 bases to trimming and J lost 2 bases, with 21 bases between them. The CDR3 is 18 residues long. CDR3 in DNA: TGTGCCAGCAGTTTTAACCTACCCCAACATATCAACACAGATACGCAGTATTTT. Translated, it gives CASSFNLPQHINTDTQYF.

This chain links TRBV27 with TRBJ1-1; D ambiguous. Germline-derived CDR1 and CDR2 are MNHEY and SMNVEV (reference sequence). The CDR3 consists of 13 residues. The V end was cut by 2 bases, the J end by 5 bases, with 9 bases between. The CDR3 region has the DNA TGTGCCAGCAGTTTAAGGACGGGGACTGAAGCTTTCTTT. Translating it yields CASSLRTGTEAFF.

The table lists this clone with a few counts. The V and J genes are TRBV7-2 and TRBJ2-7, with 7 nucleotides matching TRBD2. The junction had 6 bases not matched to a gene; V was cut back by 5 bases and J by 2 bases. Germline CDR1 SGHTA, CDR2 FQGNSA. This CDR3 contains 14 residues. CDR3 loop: CASSPPSGTYEQYF. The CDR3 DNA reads TGTGCCAGCAGCCCCCCTAGCGGAACCTACGAGCAGTACTTC.